Following are 18 T cell receptor beta chains from one sample sequenced in a study of T cell repertoires in cytomegalovirus infection. Using its own MiXCR run on the reads, TCRdb lists one record per CDR3 protein. The table includes roughly 120,000 distinct CDR3 sequences, about 31% detected once. What these receptors recognize is not known. Specimen: CD8+ T cells from cultured PBMCs, collected from culture after CMV antigen stimulation. These receptors all stem from a human donor in good health (CMV status not recorded). Some clones in this sample may be carry-over from other donors' samples.

The chain couples TRBV4-1 to TRBJ2-7; D perhaps matches TRBD1 (6 bases). Looked up from germline, CDR1 is MGHRA and CDR2 is YSYEKL. Trimming cost V 1 base and J 5 bases, with 15 bases left between them. CDR3 length equals 15 residues. The CDR3 nucleotides are TGCGCCAGCAGCCAAGCCTTGTCAGGGGTTAACGAGCAGTACTTC. The encoded protein is CASSQALSGVNEQYF.

There are a few counts of this clonotype. The chain employs TRBV24-1 and TRBJ1-2; no definite D call. The CDR3 has 14 residues. V shed 2 bases and J shed 8 bases, with 14 bases lying between them. Looked up from germline, CDR1 is KGHDR and CDR2 is SFDVKD. The CDR3: CATSDSNPGYGYTF. Written as DNA, the CDR3 is TGTGCCACCAGTGATTCGAACCCCGGCTACGGCTACACCTTC.

This clonotype was recorded once. CDR3 in amino acids: CSVRAEHSYEQYF. The CDR3 nucleotides read TGCAGCGTTAGGGCAGAGCATTCCTACGAGCAGTACTTC. The chain uses TRBV29-1 and TRBJ2-7; D remains unclear. The ends were cut back, 5 bases at V and 1 base at J, with 12 bases in the middle. Germline values: CDR1 SQVTM, CDR2 ANQGSEA. CDR3 length: 13 amino acids.

This clonotype was detected a few times. The chain combines TRBV7-2 with TRBJ2-5; perhaps TRBD2 as D (5 bases). This CDR3 has 14 residues. Trimming took 0 bases from V and 2 from J, leaving 7 bases between them. Germline V CDR1 and CDR2: SGHTA, FQGNSA. The CDR3 coding sequence is TGTGCCAGCAGCTTAGCACCGGGGCAAGAGACCCAGTACTTC. Protein sequence: CASSLAPGQETQYF.

J is TRBJ2-7 and V is TRBV5-8; 9 nucleotides line up with TRBD1. V gave up 3 bases and J gave up 2 bases; unmatched junction bases: 3. The CDR3 is 14 amino acids. CDR1 and CDR2 from the germline V gene are SGHTS and YDEGEE. This chain's CDR3 is CASSSDRGTYEQYF. For the CDR3, the DNA is TGTGCCAGCAGCTCGGACAGGGGAACCTACGAGCAGTACTTC. Drawing the rest from reference TRBV5-8 and TRBJ2-7, the complete variable domain is EAGVTQSPTHLIKTRGQQATLRCSPISGHTSVYWYQQALGLGLQFLLWYDEGEERNRGNFPPRFSGRQFPNYSSELNVNALELEDSALYLCASSSDRGTYEQYFGPGTRLTVT.

This clonotype has only a few counts. The gene calls are TRBV19 and TRBJ2-1; TRBD1 is a possible D gene (7 bases). V shed 9 bases and J shed 5 bases, with 14 bases lying between them. Germline-derived CDR1 and CDR2 are LNHDA and SQIVND (reference sequence). The CDR3 runs to 13 residues. CDR3 amino acids: CASGRGVNNEQFF. Here the CDR3 DNA reads TGTGCCAGCGGCAGGGGGGTCAACAATGAGCAGTTCTTC.

In nucleotides, the CDR3 is TGCGCCAGCAGCCAAGAGGGGACTCCTCTATACAATGAGCAGTTCTTC. Protein sequence: CASSQEGTPLYNEQFF. This sequence joins TRBV4-3 and TRBJ2-1, with D possibly matching TRBD2 (6 bases). The CDR3 contains 16 residues. Germline assignment: CDR1 LGHNA and CDR2 YSLEER. V was shortened by 0 bases and J by 4 bases, with 13 bases between the two germline ends.

The genes are TRBV19 and TRBJ1-1; a weak D match, TRBD1 (5 bases). CDR3 length: 17 amino acids. CDR1 is LNHDA and CDR2 is SQIVND in the germline V gene (reference sequence). The V end lost 7 bases, the J end lost 4 bases, and 25 bases lay between the germline ends. CDR3 coding DNA: TGTGCCAGTACCCACCAGGAGGGGCTTTCGGCGAGCACTGAAGCTTTCTTT. This sequence encodes CASTHQEGLSASTEAFF. The entire variable domain, with the rest obtained from reference TRBV19 and TRBJ1-1, is as follows: DGGITQSPKYLFRKEGQNVTLSCEQNLNHDAMYWYRQDPGQGLRLIYYSQIVNDFQKGDIAEGYSVSREKKESFPLTVTSAQKNPTAFYLCASTHQEGLSASTEAFFGQGTRLTVV.

This chain links TRBV12-3 or TRBV12-4 with TRBJ2-1; D ambiguous. This CDR3 spans 15 amino acids. V lost 6 bases to trimming and J lost 7 bases, with 19 bases between them. Here the CDR3 reads CASSPGLARQNEQFF. CDR3 DNA sequence: TGTGCCAGCAGCCCGGGCCTGGCAAGGCAGAATGAGCAGTTCTTC.

V and J are TRBV5-6 and TRBJ2-5; D is uncertain. The V gene lost 0 bases and the J gene lost 2 bases, with 14 bases spanning the gap. CDR1 and CDR2 (germline): SGHDT, YYEEEE. The CDR3 loop spans 16 amino acids. The CDR3 sequence is CASSLGAQWKQETQYF. In DNA, the CDR3 is TGTGCCAGCAGCTTGGGAGCGCAATGGAAACAAGAGACCCAGTACTTC.

This clonotype was observed a few times. The chain links TRBV2 to TRBJ2-7; TRBD1 agrees at 9 bases. Per germline, CDR1 SNHLY and CDR2 FYNNEI. CDR3 length: 14 residues. V lost 7 bases, J lost 7 bases, and 11 bases stayed unmatched. CDR3 DNA sequence: TGTGCCAGCAAATCGGGACAGGGTTCTATGGAGCAGTACTTC. Protein sequence: CASKSGQGSMEQYF.

The chain recombines TRBV6-6 with TRBJ2-7; 10 nucleotides agree with TRBD1. CDR3 size: 14 residues. Germline values: CDR1 MNHNY, CDR2 SVGAGI (reference sequence). With V trimmed by 7 bases and J by 4 bases, 7 bases remained unmatched. Written as DNA, the CDR3 is TGTGCCAGCATCTCGGACAGGGGGTCGTACGAGCAGTACTTC. It yields the protein CASISDRGSYEQYF.

Only a few counts were recorded for this clonotype. The V and J genes are TRBV2 and TRBJ2-1; 9 positions match TRBD1. Germline CDR1 reads SNHLY; CDR2 reads FYNNEI. The length of the CDR3 is 16 residues. Trimming at V came to 4 bases and at J to 2 bases, leaving 6 bases not matched to a gene. CDR3 sequence: CASSASTGGPYNEQFF. CDR3 coding DNA: TGTGCCAGCAGTGCATCAACAGGGGGCCCCTACAATGAGCAGTTCTTC.

The genes are TRBV6-5 and TRBJ1-5; D not certain. The CDR3 length is 16 residues. Germline CDR1 MNHEY, CDR2 SVGAGI. The ends were cut back, 0 bases at V and 2 bases at J, with 11 bases in the middle. The CDR3 DNA is TGTGCCAGCAGTTACTCGGCAGAGACCCGCAATCAGCCCCAGCATTTT. It translates to CASSYSAETRNQPQHF.

This clonotype was found a few times. The gene calls are TRBV7-9 and TRBJ1-2; D gene ambiguous. The CDR3 extends over 12 amino acids. Germline-derived CDR1 and CDR2 are SEHNR and FQNEAQ (reference sequence). Trimming removed 1 base from V and 5 bases from J, with 5 bases in between. The CDR3 DNA reads as TGTGCCAGCAGCTTAGGGCAGTATGGCTACACCTTC. It is translated as CASSLGQYGYTF.

This clonotype was seen only a few times. The genes are TRBV7-8 and TRBJ2-7; possible D gene TRBD2, 5 bases. The CDR3 has 14 amino acids. Germline-derived CDR1 and CDR2 are SGHVS and FQNEAQ. Trimming left V 5 bases short and J 3 bases short, with 14 bases between. Written as DNA, the CDR3 is TGTGCCAGCAGCCCTACTAGTCCTGACTACGAGCAGTACTTC. Protein sequence: CASSPTSPDYEQYF.

This clonotype appeared many times. The genes are TRBV4-2 and TRBJ1-5; D is ambiguous. Per germline, CDR1 LGHNA and CDR2 YNFKEQ. There are 14 residues in the CDR3. Trimming shortened V by 2 bases and J by 4 bases, and 9 bases separated the two germline ends. CDR3 coding DNA: TGTGCCAGCAGCCAACGGATGGGGAATCAGCCCCAGCATTTT. Translated, it gives CASSQRMGNQPQHF.

This clonotype was detected only a few times. The J gene is TRBJ1-2, the V gene TRBV4-3; D remains unclear. CDR1 is LGHNA, CDR2 YSLEER, per germline. Trimming left V 4 bases short and J 4 bases short, with 10 bases between. The CDR3 is made up of 13 amino acids. The CDR3 here is CASSPGRAYGYTF. The CDR3 bases are TGCGCCAGCAGCCCGGGAAGGGCCTATGGCTACACCTTC.